This TCR beta chain was observed in a study of T cells in Graves' hyperthyroidism and ophthalmopathy. General study findings and limits: Through a model of 13 V-J features, ophthalmopathy was separated from stable hyperthyroidism.

Amplification of TCR beta CDR3 regions used RNA as the template. When the TCR CDR3 underwent first-round RT-PCR, the HTBI primer set was used. Via MiXCR, TCRdb re-called the multiplex PCR reads, giving one row per CDR3 protein. Counted here are approximately 530,000 distinct CDR3 sequences, over 15% occurring once; the ten biggest clones make up approximately 20%. Among the patients, aged 18 to 65, hyperthyroidism was newly diagnosed and had lasted under 2 months. The study left out patients who had uncontrolled infection, other autoimmune disease, pregnancy or lactation. There are many counts of this clonotype. Its antigen is not known. Sequencing used blood. This sequence originates from a woman younger than 35 with Graves' hyperthyroidism.

Here the CDR3 DNA reads TGTGCCAGCAGCCCACCGGGACTCAGCTACGAGCAGTACTTC. It codes for CASSPPGLSYEQYF. V is TRBV13 and J is TRBJ2-7, with D possibly being TRBD2 (6 bases). CDR1 and CDR2 from the germline V gene are PRHDT and FYEKMQ (reference sequence). The CDR3 runs to 14 residues. Trimming shortened V by 5 bases and J by 3 bases, and 14 bases separated the two germline ends.